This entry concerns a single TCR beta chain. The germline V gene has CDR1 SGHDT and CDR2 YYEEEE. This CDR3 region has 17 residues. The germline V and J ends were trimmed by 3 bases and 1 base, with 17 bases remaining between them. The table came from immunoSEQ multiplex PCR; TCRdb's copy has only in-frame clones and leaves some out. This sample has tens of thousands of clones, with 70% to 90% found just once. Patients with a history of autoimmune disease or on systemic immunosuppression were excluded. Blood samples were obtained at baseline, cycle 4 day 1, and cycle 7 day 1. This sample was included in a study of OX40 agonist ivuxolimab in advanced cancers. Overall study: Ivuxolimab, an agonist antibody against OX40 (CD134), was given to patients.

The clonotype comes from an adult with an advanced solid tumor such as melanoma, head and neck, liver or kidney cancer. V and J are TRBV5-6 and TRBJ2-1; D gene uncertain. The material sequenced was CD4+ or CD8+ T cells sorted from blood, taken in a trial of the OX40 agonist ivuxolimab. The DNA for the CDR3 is TGTGCCAGCAGCTCCACCACCGCCACCAGGTCCTACAATGAGCAGTTCTTC. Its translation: CASSSTTATRSYNEQFF.